A selection of T cell receptor beta chains follows, all from one sample in a study of blood T cell repertoires in COVID-19. The table came from immunoSEQ multiplex PCR; TCRdb's copy has only in-frame clones and leaves some out. The data hold about 130,000 clones, with around nine tenths observed a single time. The specimen sequenced was peripheral blood. The receptors were gathered from a woman older than 75 with acute or convalescent COVID-19. The CDR3 runs from the conserved cysteine through the conserved F or W. D genes are given only for firm matches. Not every row has a clone size; where given, it reads once, few, many or a size class.

d_call	clone_size	j_call	v_call	cdr3_nt	cdr3_aa
TRBD1	once	TRBJ1-1	TRBV4-1	TGCGCCAGCAGCCGTCGGGGACAGGGGTATGAAGCTTTCTTT	CASSRRGQGYEAFF
TRBD2	-	TRBJ2-7	TRBV6-5	TGTGCCAGCAGCACGACTAGCGGGGGGTTCTACGAGCAGTACTTC	CASSTTSGGFYEQYF
-	-	TRBJ2-7	TRBV19	TGTGCCAGTAGCGACAGTTCCTTACCCTACGAGCAGTACTTC	CASSDSSLPYEQYF
TRBD1	-	TRBJ1-2	TRBV6-5	TGTGCCAGCAGGCAAGACAGGGGGAGGTATGGCTACACCTTC	CASRQDRGRYGYTF
-	-	TRBJ1-2	TRBV9	TGTGCCAGCAGCGTAGAGGCAGGGGTTAGCTATGGCTACACCTTC	CASSVEAGVSYGYTF
-	-	TRBJ2-7	TRBV2	TGTGCCAGCAGTCCAGGTGACGTCGAGCAGTACTTC	CASSPGDVEQYF
-	-	TRBJ2-7	TRBV18	TGTGCCAGCTCACCCGCATGGCAGGGGGGCCACGAGCAGTACTTC	CASSPAWQGGHEQYF
TRBD1	-	TRBJ2-7	TRBV25-1	TGTGCCACCACCGGGACAGGGATCTACGAGCAGTACTTC	CATTGTGIYEQYF
-	-	TRBJ1-1	TRBV6-2/TRBV6-3	TGTGCCAGCAGTATACAGGGCACTGAAGCTTTCTTT	CASSIQGTEAFF
-	-	TRBJ2-1	TRBV28	TGTGCCAGCAGTCCCTCCCCCCGGTTCCCGTGGTTCTTC	CASSPSPRFPWFF
-	-	TRBJ2-6	TRBV5-1	TGCGCCAGCAGCTTGGGGCGGAGCCTTGGGGCCAACGTCCTGACTTTC	CASSLGRSLGANVLTF
-	-	TRBJ2-2	TRBV24-1	TGTGCCACCAGTGACACAGGAACGAACACCGGGGAGCTGTTTTTT	CATSDTGTNTGELFF
-	-	TRBJ1-3	TRBV13	TGTGCCAGCAGCTGGACCGGGGTAGGAAACACCATATATTTT	CASSWTGVGNTIYF
TRBD1	-	TRBJ1-2	TRBV12-3/TRBV12-4	TGTGCCAGCAGTTCCCGGCAGGGGGACGGCTACACCTTC	CASSSRQGDGYTF
-	-	TRBJ1-5	TRBV12-2	TGTGCAAGTCGCTTGGAGGCTACGGACAGGGGGCTGGCAGGTCAGCCCCAGCATTTT	CASRLEATDRGLAGQPQHF
-	-	TRBJ1-1	TRBV12-5	TGTGCTAGTGGTTTGAATACAGGGCCGAACACTGAAGCTTTCTTT	CASGLNTGPNTEAFF
TRBD1	-	TRBJ2-1	TRBV27	TGTGCCAGCAGTTTGGGGACAGGGGCCCCCTACAATGAGCAGTTCTTC	CASSLGTGAPYNEQFF
-	-	TRBJ2-2	TRBV19	TGTGCCAGTAGTAGGGCTACCGGCACCGGGGAGCTGTTTTTT	CASSRATGTGELFF
-	-	TRBJ1-2	TRBV6-2/TRBV6-3	TGTGCCAGCAGTTATTATGGAGGATCTGGCTACACCTTC	CASSYYGGSGYTF
-	-	TRBJ1-3	TRBV11-2	TGTGCCAGCAGCTTACGGGATTTGGCTGGAAACACCATATATTTT	CASSLRDLAGNTIYF
-	-	TRBJ1-1	TRBV11-2	TGTGCCAGCAGCCCGTTTCATCCAGGGGCCCAGAACACTGAAGCTTTCTTT	CASSPFHPGAQNTEAFF
TRBD1	-	TRBJ1-4	TRBV5-1	TGCGCCAGCAGCCTTGACAGGGCAAGAGAAAAACTGTTTTTT	CASSLDRAREKLFF
-	-	TRBJ1-2	TRBV7-9	TGTGCCAGCAGCTTAGGGGGGCAGGGCGGCGGTGGCTACACCTTC	CASSLGGQGGGGYTF
-	-	TRBJ1-1	TRBV15	TGTGCCACCAGCAGAGAGGACTGGGGCACTGAAGCTTTCTTT	CATSREDWGTEAFF
TRBD2	-	TRBJ2-2	TRBV3-1/TRBV3-2	TGTGCCAGCAGCCATCTAGCGGGGAACACCGGGGAGCTGTTTTTT	CASSHLAGNTGELFF
TRBD2	once	TRBJ2-3	TRBV5-3	TGTGCCAGAAGTTCCCCCCGGGGGGGGGAGGCAGATACGCAGTATTTT	CARSSPRGGEADTQYF
TRBD1	once	TRBJ1-3	TRBV7-6	TGTGCCAGCAGCCCAAGGGGGCTTGCCCCAAACACCATATATTTT	CASSPRGLAPNTIYF
TRBD1	few	TRBJ2-7	TRBV3-1/TRBV3-2	TGTGCCAGCAGCCAAGACATGACAGGGTCCAACGAGCAGTACTTC	CASSQDMTGSNEQYF
TRBD2	-	TRBJ2-7	TRBV5-1	TGCGCCAGCAGCTTGGCGGGGGGGCTAGCACACGAGCAGTACTTC	CASSLAGGLAHEQYF
TRBD1	-	TRBJ1-5	TRBV7-3	TGTGCCAGCAGCCAGGGGGGCCGCAATCAGCCCCAGCATTTT	CASSQGGRNQPQHF
TRBD1	-	TRBJ1-5	TRBV12-5	TGTGCTAGTGGACCCGGACAGGGGGGTCAGCCCCAGCATTTT	CASGPGQGGQPQHF
TRBD2	-	TRBJ2-1	TRBV4-3	TGCGCCAGCAGCCAAGATCCCCTAGCGGGGGGGCCCCATGAGCAGTTCTTC	CASSQDPLAGGPHEQFF
TRBD1	once	TRBJ1-5	TRBV19	TGTGCCAGTAGGCCGGGACAGGGTAGCAATCAGCCCCAGCATTTT	CASRPGQGSNQPQHF
-	-	TRBJ1-6	TRBV6-5	TGTGCCAGCAGTTACTCCTGGACGGGGAGTAATTCACCCCTCCACTTT	CASSYSWTGSNSPLHF
TRBD2	-	TRBJ2-1	TRBV3-1/TRBV3-2	TGTGCCAGCAGCCCGCCGGGACTAGCGGGGGGGCTTAGGTATGAGCAGTTCTTC	CASSPPGLAGGLRYEQFF
TRBD1	-	TRBJ2-2	TRBV3-1/TRBV3-2	TGTGCCAGCAGCCAAAACAGGGGGCGGAACACCGGGGAGCTGTTTTTT	CASSQNRGRNTGELFF
-	-	TRBJ1-6	TRBV6-5	TGTGCCAGCAGTTCCTACGGGGTCCCTCAATCACCCCTCCACTTT	CASSSYGVPQSPLHF
TRBD1	-	TRBJ1-2	TRBV6-5	TGTGCCAGCAGTTCTAGGACAGGGACGAGCCTGGGTGGCTACACCTTC	CASSSRTGTSLGGYTF
TRBD2	-	TRBJ2-7	TRBV7-9	TGTGCCAGCAGCTTCACTAGCGGGGGCCAGATCTCCTACGAGCAGTACTTC	CASSFTSGGQISYEQYF
-	-	TRBJ1-2	TRBV12-3/TRBV12-4	TGTGCCAGCAGCCGTAGTAACTATGGCTACACCTTC	CASSRSNYGYTF
-	-	TRBJ1-2	TRBV19	TGTGCCAGTAGCCCTCAGGGCCTCTATGGCTACACCTTC	CASSPQGLYGYTF
TRBD1	-	TRBJ1-2	TRBV4-2	TGTGCCAGCAGCCAAGTCTCGGGACAGGGAAATAACTATGGCTACACCTTC	CASSQVSGQGNNYGYTF
TRBD1	-	TRBJ1-2	TRBV18	TGTGCCAGCTCACTTGGTACAGGGGGCTATGGCTACACCTTC	CASSLGTGGYGYTF
TRBD1	-	TRBJ1-1	TRBV4-3	TGCGCCAGCAGCCAAGGGTTTTGGGACAGGAACACTGAAGCTTTCTTT	CASSQGFWDRNTEAFF
-	-	TRBJ2-3	TRBV19	TGTGCCAGCAGGCAGGAGGGCACAGATACGCAGTATTTT	CASRQEGTDTQYF